This T cell receptor (beta chain) was recovered during a study of shared clonotypes between healthy human individuals. CDR3 size: 17 residues. Germline lookup yields CDR1 SGHRS and CDR2 YFSETQ. The V segment lost 6 bases and the J segment 4 bases; nucleotides outside the gene matches: 8. TCRdb keeps only in-frame clones here, not all; method: immunoSEQ multiplex PCR. This table holds more than 1,200,000 clones, 98% found once. This clone was seen a single time. What it binds is not known. Whole-study results and caveats: In the sorted subsets, rarefaction showed sequencing was incomplete despite large depth.

Sequencing used naive CD4+ T cells sorted from blood. As for subset: CD45RA+ positively selected. The chain has TRBV5-1 and TRBJ2-6, with 12 bases aligning to TRBD2. This sequence was found in a man aged 25 to 45 in good health. The CDR3 sequence is CASTALAGGGGANVLTF. The DNA for the CDR3 is TGCGCCAGCACCGCACTAGCGGGAGGTGGAGGGGCCAACGTCCTGACTTTC.